This T cell receptor (beta chain) was documented in a study of blood T cell repertoires in COVID-19. Study-level information: Acute-phase and convalescent COVID-19 samples originated in the United States, Italy and Spain. In each case, the material was cDNA or gDNA derived from T cells, B-cell-depleted T cells, or PBMCs.

Original processing notes: Reference gene primer amplification gave nucleated cell count estimates. Repertoires were generated with immunoSEQ multiplex PCR, while TCRdb's copy carries only in-frame clones and drops some. That table is the source of V, J and clone size, and D and trimming were worked out from the DNA. The sample has some 170,000 clones, around 90% seen once. This clone was counted a single time. The CDR3 sequence is 16 residues long. Germline-derived CDR1 and CDR2 are LGHNT and FRNRAP. V was cut by 0 bases and J by 6 bases, with 18 bases left in between. Sequencing input: peripheral blood. The rearrangement joins TRBV12-5 to TRBJ2-7, with D perhaps matching TRBD2 (5 bases). The clonotype originates from a man in his 60s with active or convalescent COVID-19. The CDR3 region is CASGLVKPRGSSEQYF. The CDR3, as DNA: TGTGCTAGTGGTTTGGTAAAGCCCCGAGGGTCAAGCGAGCAGTACTTC.